This T cell receptor (beta chain) was identified in a study of response to subunit inactivated influenza vaccine (dated by TCRdb to the late 2010s). For the study in its entirety: To follow how T cells responded to a trivalent subunit inactivated influenza vaccine, the researchers relied on deep quantitative profiling of the T cell receptor repertoire.

Results and caveats for the whole study, not just this receptor: According to the authors, only a limited number of new T cells may be recruited by each seasonal influenza vaccination.

As concerns this clonotype: Its antigen target is currently unknown. Base quality data are lacking; no much larger clone is found one base away.

The library was produced with RT-PCR. The sequencing machine was an Illumina HiSeq 2500. TCRdb reprocessing: public reads trimmed at Q25 with fastp, clones called with MiXCR, in-frame beta chains kept. Rows are combined by CDR3 protein, so each entry shows the most common genes and DNA. This sample has around 710,000 distinct CDR3 sequences in its table, and about 15% of those were observed once. The ten biggest clones cover 6.5% to 8.5% of the sample. The germline V gene sets CDR1 to MDHEN and CDR2 to SYDVKM. The CDR3 numbers 12 residues from cysteine through phenylalanine. Just the 36-base CDR3 DNA is kept, in frame starting at base 1. V is cut by 10 bases and J by 1 base, and the space between the germline ends is 10 bases.

The clonotype comes from a man aged 50 to 60 who received an inactivated influenza vaccine. Donor details come from another sample of the same person, matched by shared clones. The sequencing here drew on PBMCs from blood, taken 14 to 15 days before vaccination. The chain was built from TRBV28 and TRBJ2-5; TRBD1 could be the D gene, as 5 bases match. In nucleotides, the sequence is TGTGCCACAAGACAGATCCAAGAGACCCAGTACTTC. Translated, this gives CATRQIQETQYF.